This is a list of T cell receptor beta chains from one sample in a study of Graves' ophthalmopathy and Graves' hyperthyroidism. In TCRdb, the multiplex PCR reads were re-called with MiXCR into one record per CDR3 protein. The repertoire holds approximately 330,000 distinct CDR3 sequences, with 15% to 20% as singletons. The sequencing input was peripheral blood. The origin of the receptors is an adult man with Graves' ophthalmopathy. Both conserved end residues are part of each CDR3. D genes are given only for firm matches. Rows may omit the clone size; those that give it use once, few, many or a size class.

j_gene: TRBJ2-7
v_gene: TRBV12-3/TRBV12-4
abundance: many
d_gene: -
CDR3aa: CASSFRGTYEQYF
CDR3nt: TGTGCCAGCAGTTTCCGGGGGACCTACGAGCAGTACTTC

j_gene: TRBJ1-2
v_gene: TRBV5-1
abundance: many
d_gene: TRBD1
CDR3aa: CASSWTGTGTRYGYTF
CDR3nt: TGCGCCAGCAGCTGGACCGGGACAGGGACCCGCTATGGCTACACCTTC

j_gene: TRBJ2-7
v_gene: TRBV11-2
abundance: many
d_gene: TRBD1
CDR3aa: CASSLVVTGAGEQYF
CDR3nt: TGTGCCAGCAGCTTAGTCGTGACAGGGGCCGGCGAGCAGTACTTC

j_gene: TRBJ2-2
v_gene: TRBV7-7
abundance: many
d_gene: -
CDR3aa: CASSLSQATGELFF
CDR3nt: TGTGCTAGCAGCTTAAGTCAGGCTACCGGGGAGCTGTTTTTT

j_gene: TRBJ2-7
v_gene: TRBV6-5
abundance: -
d_gene: -
CDR3aa: CASSYTQVGYEQYF
CDR3nt: TGTGCCAGCAGTTACACCCAGGTGGGCTACGAGCAGTACTTC

j_gene: TRBJ1-6
v_gene: TRBV20-1
abundance: many
d_gene: -
CDR3aa: CSARIHGGINSPLHF
CDR3nt: TGCAGTGCTAGAATCCACGGGGGGATTAATTCACCCCTCCACTTT

j_gene: TRBJ1-1
v_gene: TRBV20-1
abundance: many
d_gene: -
CDR3aa: CSARKGVGGTEAFF
CDR3nt: TGCAGTGCTAGAAAAGGGGTCGGGGGCACTGAAGCTTTCTTT

j_gene: TRBJ2-5
v_gene: TRBV11-2
abundance: many
d_gene: -
CDR3aa: CASTPYRTQETQYF
CDR3nt: TGTGCCAGCACCCCTTACAGAACCCAAGAGACCCAGTACTTC

j_gene: TRBJ1-1
v_gene: TRBV6-5
abundance: many
d_gene: -
CDR3aa: CASRLTAEAFF
CDR3nt: TGTGCCAGCAGGTTAACGGCAGAAGCTTTCTTT

j_gene: TRBJ2-4
v_gene: TRBV28
abundance: many
d_gene: TRBD2
CDR3aa: CASSSPRPGLAGNIQYF
CDR3nt: TGTGCCAGCAGTTCCCCCCGACCGGGACTAGCGGGAAACATTCAGTACTTC

j_gene: TRBJ1-1
v_gene: TRBV6-5
abundance: many
d_gene: -
CDR3aa: CASRRKTNTEAFF
CDR3nt: TGTGCCAGCAGGCGCAAAACTAACACTGAAGCTTTCTTT

j_gene: TRBJ2-7
v_gene: TRBV7-9
abundance: many
d_gene: TRBD2
CDR3aa: CASSTRLAHEQYF
CDR3nt: TGTGCCAGCAGCACTCGACTAGCCCACGAGCAGTACTTC

j_gene: TRBJ2-5
v_gene: TRBV6-5
abundance: many
d_gene: -
CDR3aa: CASRPTGMGAQYF
CDR3nt: TGTGCCAGCAGGCCTACAGGGATGGGGGCCCAGTACTTC

j_gene: TRBJ1-3
v_gene: TRBV27
abundance: many
d_gene: -
CDR3aa: CASSSGNSGNTIYF
CDR3nt: TGTGCCAGCAGTTCAGGGAACTCTGGAAACACCATATATTTT

j_gene: TRBJ2-5
v_gene: TRBV12-3/TRBV12-4
abundance: many
d_gene: -
CDR3aa: CASSLKLVGTQYF
CDR3nt: TGTGCCAGCAGTTTAAAACTAGTTGGGACCCAGTACTTC

j_gene: TRBJ1-5
v_gene: TRBV4-1
abundance: many
d_gene: -
CDR3aa: CASSQRFGAGNSNQPQHF
CDR3nt: TGCGCCAGCAGCCAGAGATTTGGGGCAGGCAATAGCAATCAGCCCCAGCATTTT

j_gene: TRBJ1-1
v_gene: TRBV30
abundance: many
d_gene: -
CDR3aa: CAWSPLVGGSEAFF
CDR3nt: TGTGCCTGGAGTCCGCTTGTAGGGGGGTCTGAAGCTTTCTTT

j_gene: TRBJ1-5
v_gene: TRBV28
abundance: many
d_gene: TRBD1
CDR3aa: CASSLRQGSNQPQHF
CDR3nt: TGTGCCAGCAGTTTACGACAGGGGAGCAATCAGCCCCAGCATTTT

j_gene: TRBJ1-2
v_gene: TRBV29-1
abundance: many
d_gene: -
CDR3aa: CSVEDSGRGTRYGYTF
CDR3nt: TGCAGCGTTGAAGATAGTGGCAGAGGGACGCGATATGGCTACACCTTC

j_gene: TRBJ1-5
v_gene: TRBV28
abundance: many
d_gene: -
CDR3aa: CASNLPGESQPQHF
CDR3nt: TGTGCCAGCAATCTTCCAGGGGAAAGTCAGCCCCAGCATTTT

j_gene: TRBJ2-7
v_gene: TRBV7-9
abundance: many
d_gene: TRBD2
CDR3aa: CASSYGLAGIGEQYF
CDR3nt: TGTGCCAGCAGCTACGGACTAGCGGGGATTGGCGAGCAGTACTTC

j_gene: TRBJ1-2
v_gene: TRBV2
abundance: many
d_gene: -
CDR3aa: CASSLTTGSFGYTF
CDR3nt: TGTGCCAGCAGCCTAACCACAGGCAGTTTTGGCTACACCTTC

j_gene: TRBJ2-5
v_gene: TRBV6-2/TRBV6-3
abundance: many
d_gene: -
CDR3aa: CVSSPLGVAETQYF
CDR3nt: TGTGTCAGCAGTCCCCTGGGGGTCGCAGAGACCCAGTACTTC

j_gene: TRBJ2-5
v_gene: TRBV3-1
abundance: many
d_gene: TRBD2
CDR3aa: CASSPPGGGKETQYF
CDR3nt: TGTGCCAGCAGCCCCCCGGGGGGGGGCAAGGAGACCCAGTACTTC

j_gene: TRBJ2-7
v_gene: TRBV29-1
abundance: once
d_gene: -
CDR3aa: CSAWGKLTGPEQYF
CDR3nt: TGCAGCGCCTGGGGAAAACTTACAGGCCCCGAGCAGTACTTC

j_gene: TRBJ1-5
v_gene: TRBV18
abundance: many
d_gene: -
CDR3aa: CASSPVGSNQPQHF
CDR3nt: TGTGCCAGCTCACCAGTTGGTAGCAATCAGCCCCAGCATTTT

j_gene: TRBJ2-4
v_gene: TRBV28
abundance: many
d_gene: -
CDR3aa: CASRSSEGGGLKNIQYF
CDR3nt: TGTGCCAGCAGGTCCTCCGAGGGGGGTGGCCTAAAAAACATTCAGTACTTC

j_gene: TRBJ2-7
v_gene: TRBV5-1
abundance: many
d_gene: -
CDR3aa: CASSPDGSYEQYF
CDR3nt: TGCGCCAGCAGCCCGGACGGCTCCTACGAGCAGTACTTC

j_gene: TRBJ1-1
v_gene: TRBV15
abundance: many
d_gene: TRBD1
CDR3aa: CATSRNRGANTEAFF
CDR3nt: TGTGCCACCAGCAGGAACAGGGGAGCGAACACTGAAGCTTTCTTT

j_gene: TRBJ2-7
v_gene: TRBV6-9
abundance: many
d_gene: -
CDR3aa: CASSYKGSGGRASYEQYF
CDR3nt: TGTGCCAGCAGTTATAAGGGTTCGGGCGGCAGGGCGTCCTACGAGCAGTACTTC

j_gene: TRBJ1-1
v_gene: TRBV12-3/TRBV12-4
abundance: many
d_gene: -
CDR3aa: CASSWGKNFNTEAFF
CDR3nt: TGTGCCAGCAGTTGGGGCAAAAATTTTAACACTGAAGCTTTCTTT

j_gene: TRBJ2-2
v_gene: TRBV20-1
abundance: many
d_gene: TRBD2
CDR3aa: CSVGSGLNTGELFF
CDR3nt: TGCAGTGTTGGTAGCGGGCTAAACACCGGGGAGCTGTTTTTT

j_gene: TRBJ1-5
v_gene: TRBV6-2/TRBV6-3
abundance: many
d_gene: -
CDR3aa: CASRFTHRDTHQPQHF
CDR3nt: TGTGCCAGCAGATTTACCCACCGGGACACACATCAGCCCCAGCATTTT

j_gene: TRBJ2-5
v_gene: TRBV30
abundance: -
d_gene: -
CDR3aa: CAWSARPETQYF
CDR3nt: TGTGCCTGGAGTGCCAGGCCAGAGACCCAGTACTTC

j_gene: TRBJ1-1
v_gene: TRBV28
abundance: -
d_gene: -
CDR3aa: CASSFRRTGEAFF
CDR3nt: TGTGCCAGCAGTTTCAGAAGGACGGGTGAAGCTTTCTTT

j_gene: TRBJ2-5
v_gene: TRBV29-1
abundance: many
d_gene: -
CDR3aa: CSVDTGGSGLTQYF
CDR3nt: TGCAGCGTTGACACCGGGGGATCAGGTCTGACCCAGTACTTC

j_gene: TRBJ2-7
v_gene: TRBV6-2/TRBV6-3
abundance: few
d_gene: -
CDR3aa: CASSYPSALYF
CDR3nt: TGTGCCAGCAGTTACCCCAGCGCCTTGTACTTC

j_gene: TRBJ2-7
v_gene: TRBV2
abundance: many
d_gene: TRBD2
CDR3aa: CASWEGTALRQYF
CDR3nt: TGTGCCAGCTGGGAGGGGACGGCCTTGAGGCAGTACTTC

j_gene: TRBJ1-5
v_gene: TRBV6-1
abundance: many
d_gene: -
CDR3aa: CASSTSLNNQPQHF
CDR3nt: TGTGCCAGCAGTACCTCCTTGAACAATCAGCCCCAGCATTTT

j_gene: TRBJ2-7
v_gene: TRBV27
abundance: many
d_gene: -
CDR3aa: CASSHDRTGYEQYF
CDR3nt: TGTGCCAGCAGTCATGACAGAACAGGCTACGAGCAGTACTTC

j_gene: TRBJ1-1
v_gene: TRBV29-1
abundance: many
d_gene: TRBD1
CDR3aa: CSATGVYTEAFF
CDR3nt: TGCAGTGCTACAGGGGTGTACACTGAAGCTTTCTTT

j_gene: TRBJ2-7
v_gene: TRBV9
abundance: -
d_gene: -
CDR3aa: CASSVAGDPYEQYF
CDR3nt: TGTGCCAGCAGCGTAGCGGGGGACCCCTACGAGCAGTACTTC

j_gene: TRBJ2-2
v_gene: TRBV6-2/TRBV6-3
abundance: many
d_gene: -
CDR3aa: CASSYSSLANTGELFF
CDR3nt: TGTGCCAGCAGTTACAGTTCTCTAGCGAACACCGGGGAGCTGTTTTTT

j_gene: TRBJ2-7
v_gene: TRBV2
abundance: -
d_gene: TRBD2
CDR3aa: CASSARGPVVLAGGIAYEQYF
CDR3nt: TGTGCCAGCAGTGCCAGGGGTCCGGTGGTGCTAGCGGGAGGCATAGCCTACGAGCAGTACTTC

j_gene: TRBJ1-1
v_gene: TRBV6-8
abundance: -
d_gene: -
CDR3aa: CASSPQEARVVDTEAFF
CDR3nt: TGTGCCAGCAGTCCCCAGGAAGCGCGAGTGGTGGACACTGAAGCTTTCTTT

j_gene: TRBJ1-1
v_gene: TRBV4-2
abundance: many
d_gene: TRBD1
CDR3aa: CASTPSPQGVTEAFF
CDR3nt: TGTGCCAGCACCCCATCGCCCCAGGGGGTGACTGAAGCTTTCTTT

j_gene: TRBJ2-7
v_gene: TRBV6-1
abundance: -
d_gene: -
CDR3aa: CASSQPVTYEQYF
CDR3nt: TGTGCCAGCAGTCAACCAGTAACCTACGAGCAGTACTTC

j_gene: TRBJ1-2
v_gene: TRBV20-1
abundance: many
d_gene: -
CDR3aa: CSARDIPRRRNYGYTF
CDR3nt: TGCAGTGCTAGAGATATTCCGAGGAGGCGTAACTATGGCTACACCTTC

j_gene: TRBJ1-2
v_gene: TRBV4-1
abundance: many
d_gene: TRBD1
CDR3aa: CASSREGQGLFGYGYTF
CDR3nt: TGCGCCAGCAGCCGAGAGGGACAGGGCTTGTTCGGCTATGGCTACACCTTC

j_gene: TRBJ2-6
v_gene: TRBV29-1
abundance: many
d_gene: -
CDR3aa: CSVVEPGANVLTF
CDR3nt: TGCAGCGTTGTAGAGCCTGGGGCCAACGTCCTGACTTTC

j_gene: TRBJ1-2
v_gene: TRBV19
abundance: -
d_gene: TRBD1
CDR3aa: CASRSPGGVGNYGYTF
CDR3nt: TGTGCCAGTCGATCCCCAGGGGGCGTCGGGAACTATGGCTACACCTTC

j_gene: TRBJ1-1
v_gene: TRBV6-5
abundance: -
d_gene: TRBD1
CDR3aa: CASSYGGDSEAFF
CDR3nt: TGTGCCAGCAGTTACGGGGGGGACAGCGAAGCTTTCTTT

j_gene: TRBJ2-5
v_gene: TRBV20-1
abundance: -
d_gene: TRBD2
CDR3aa: CSARVLAGGYQETQYF
CDR3nt: TGCAGTGCTAGAGTGCTAGCGGGGGGGTACCAAGAGACCCAGTACTTC

j_gene: TRBJ2-2
v_gene: TRBV6-2/TRBV6-3
abundance: many
d_gene: TRBD2
CDR3aa: CASSYSGRGAYTGELFF
CDR3nt: TGTGCCAGCAGTTACTCTGGGCGGGGGGCCTACACCGGGGAGCTGTTTTTT

j_gene: TRBJ2-7
v_gene: TRBV5-1
abundance: once
d_gene: TRBD1
CDR3aa: CASSLAGDRGHEQYF
CDR3nt: TGCGCCAGCAGCTTGGCAGGTGACAGGGGCCACGAGCAGTACTTC